The 17 T cell receptor beta chains listed next were all sequenced from one sample in a study of CD4 T cells in relation to SARS-CoV-2 and coronaviruses. What these receptors recognize is not known. The unexposed donors gave CD4+ T cells in about 2011-2018, prior to COVID-19. After roughly 9 days of culture, CD4+ T cells were isolated. Sequencing used immunoSEQ multiplex PCR; TCRdb keeps in-frame clones, though not all of them. The repertoire holds more than 20,000 clones, with approximately 82% as singletons. Sample: CD4+ T cells from PBMCs, cultured in vitro. The receptors were sampled from a human donor in good health.

CDR3: CATSDSFGEDTQYF. CDR3 bases: TGTGCCACCAGTGATAGTTTTGGGGAAGATACGCAGTATTTT. J is TRBJ2-3 and V is TRBV24-1; D unclear. V was clipped by 3 bases and J by 5 bases, with 11 bases between them. This CDR3 is built from 14 residues. Looked up from germline, CDR1 is KGHDR and CDR2 is SFDVKD.

This sequence joins TRBV10-3 and TRBJ2-7, with D maybe TRBD2 (6 bases). This CDR3 contains 12 residues. CDR1 and CDR2 (germline): ENHRY, SYGVKD. Deletions cut 9 bases from V and 3 bases from J, with 12 bases between. Here the CDR3 reads CAIQGSGYEQYF. CDR3 in DNA: TGTGCCATTCAGGGTAGCGGCTACGAGCAGTACTTC.

The rearrangement uses TRBV15 and TRBJ2-1, with unresolved D. The CDR3 contains 15 residues. Germline V gene lookup returns CDR1 LNHNV and CDR2 YYDKDF (reference sequence). V was pared by 2 bases and J by 0 bases, with 8 bases between. The CDR3 DNA reads as TGTGCCACCAGCAGAACGGACCACTCCTACAATGAGCAGTTCTTC. This codes for CATSRTDHSYNEQFF.

The chain combines TRBV24-1 with TRBJ1-5; no definite D call. The length of the CDR3 is 14 residues. V dropped 1 base and J dropped 6 bases, with 9 bases sitting between them. Germline assignment: CDR1 KGHDR and CDR2 SFDVKD. CDR3 sequence: CATSDFQSSQPQHF. The CDR3 bases are TGTGCCACCAGTGATTTTCAGTCCAGTCAGCCCCAGCATTTT.

V usage is TRBV7-9 and J usage is TRBJ2-1, with D possibly matching TRBD2 (5 bases). The germline V and J ends were trimmed by 5 bases and 0 bases, with 11 bases remaining between them. The CDR3 spans 15 residues. Germline loops: CDR1 SEHNR, CDR2 FQNEAQ (reference sequence). The CDR3 sequence is CASSREDFSYNEQFF. CDR3 DNA: TGTGCCAGCAGCCGCGAGGACTTCTCCTACAATGAGCAGTTCTTC.

The chain joins TRBV2 to TRBJ2-1; 7 positions match TRBD2. J gave up 5 bases and V 6 bases, and 10 bases lay outside the gene matches. From germline, CDR1 is SNHLY and CDR2 FYNNEI. There are 15 residues in the CDR3. The CDR3 loop reads CASSVSASGNNEQFF. CDR3 nucleotide sequence: TGTGCCAGCAGCGTGTCGGCTAGCGGTAACAATGAGCAGTTCTTC.

V and J are TRBV4-1 and TRBJ1-1, with D tentatively TRBD1 (6 bases). Trimming left V 6 bases short and J 3 bases short, with 17 bases between. Germline loops: CDR1 MGHRA, CDR2 YSYEKL. The CDR3 is 15 amino acids. CDR3 region: CASRDTQGSYTEAFF. DNA for the CDR3: TGCGCCAGCAGGGATACACAGGGATCCTACACTGAAGCTTTCTTT.

The chain carries TRBV6-5 and TRBJ2-3; the D gene is possibly TRBD2 (5 bases). The CDR3 consists of 16 residues. The V and J ends lost 2 bases and 1 base respectively, with 13 bases between them. Germline CDR1 MNHEY, CDR2 SVGAGI. The CDR3 nucleotides read TGTGCCAGCAGTTACGAAAGAGCGGTAGGCACAGATACGCAGTATTTT. Its translation: CASSYERAVGTDTQYF.

CDR3 residues: CASSLVENEQFF. The CDR3 coding sequence is TGTGCCAGCAGCTTGGTGGAGAATGAGCAGTTCTTC. The chain couples TRBV11-3 to TRBJ2-1; D unclear. Per the germline V gene, CDR1 is SGHNT and CDR2 is YENEEA. V gave up 3 bases and J gave up 7 bases, with 7 bases separating them. There are 12 residues in the CDR3.

The rearrangement uses TRBV6-5 and TRBJ1-2; a possible D gene is TRBD1 (6 bases). The CDR3 covers 11 residues. The V gene's germline CDR1 is MNHEY and CDR2 SVGAGI. Trimming removed 11 bases at V and 5 bases at J, with 12 bases between. The CDR3 bases are TGTGCCGGGAGGGGGGGGTATGGCTACACCTTC. Amino acids: CAGRGGYGYTF.

This chain joins TRBV5-1 and TRBJ1-6; 7 nucleotides line up with TRBD1. Germline V CDR1 and CDR2: SGHRS, YFSETQ. V lost 4 bases, J lost 5 bases, and 6 bases stayed unmatched. The CDR3 consists of 15 residues. The chain's CDR3 is CASSGRDSDNSPLHF. DNA of the CDR3: TGCGCCAGCAGCGGCCGGGACAGTGATAATTCACCCCTCCACTTT.

The rearrangement uses TRBV5-6 and TRBJ2-7; TRBD1 aligns across 7 bases. The length of the CDR3 is 12 residues. The junction had 2 bases not matched to a gene; V was cut back by 2 bases and J by 6 bases. Germline CDR1 and CDR2: SGHDT and YYEEEE. CDR3 sequence (DNA): TGTGCCAGCAGCTTACAGGGGTTCGAGCAGTACTTC. Translated, it gives CASSLQGFEQYF. Drawing the rest from reference TRBV5-6 and TRBJ2-7, the complete variable domain is DAGVTQSPTHLIKTRGQQVTLRCSPKSGHDTVSWYQQALGQGPQFIFQYYEEEERQRGNFPDRFSGHQFPNYSSELNVNALLLGDSALYLCASSLQGFEQYFGPGTRLTVT.

This clone was seen only a few times. The chain recombines TRBV7-2 with TRBJ2-7; 12 nucleotides match TRBD2. V lost 5 bases and J lost 12; bases outside the gene matches: 14. The CDR3 spans 15 residues. Germline-derived CDR1 and CDR2 are SGHTA and FQGNSA. CDR3 sequence reads: CASSPRRLAGGPPYF. In DNA form, the CDR3 reads TGTGCCAGCAGCCCAAGACGGCTAGCGGGAGGGCCTCCGTACTTC.

The chain carries TRBV28 and TRBJ1-2; no definite D call. V was cut by 2 bases and J by 4 bases, with 8 bases left in between. Germline CDR1 is MDHEN and CDR2 is SYDVKM. The CDR3 loop spans 13 amino acids. The CDR3 DNA reads TGTGCCAGCAGTTTAATGCGGAGCTATGGCTACACCTTC. This sequence encodes CASSLMRSYGYTF.

The V and J genes are TRBV12-3 or TRBV12-4 and TRBJ2-7; no clear D gene. V gave up 6 bases and J gave up 5 bases, with 11 bases separating them. CDR3 length equals 12 residues. Here the CDR3 reads CASRMNVDEQYF. The CDR3 coding sequence is TGTGCCAGCAGGATGAATGTCGACGAGCAGTACTTC.

This chain uses TRBV24-1 with TRBJ1-5; D is perhaps TRBD1 (6 bases). The germline CDR1 and CDR2 sequences are KGHDR and SFDVKD. Trimming removed 3 bases from V and 0 bases from J, with 11 bases in between. The CDR3 covers 16 residues. The CDR3: CATSDEGHYSNQPQHF. CDR3 DNA: TGTGCCACCAGTGATGAGGGACATTATAGCAATCAGCCCCAGCATTTT.

The CDR3 DNA reads as TGTGCCAGCAGTTCATCAGGCAATCAGCCCCAGCATTTT. Its protein product is CASSSSGNQPQHF. The chain employs TRBV12-3 or TRBV12-4 and TRBJ1-5, with no clear D. The CDR3 is 13 amino acids. The V end was cut by 4 bases, the J end by 2 bases, with 6 bases between.